A single sample is the source of the 21 T cell receptor beta chains below, sequenced in a study of cytomegalovirus exposure and HLA in healthy donors. Using immunoSEQ multiplex PCR, the repertoire was profiled, and TCRdb retains in-frame clones only, with some absent. Of some 140,000 clones in the sample, 86% were seen once. The sequencing input was PBMCs. These receptor sequences come from a man between 18 and 35 years old in good health and CMV-seronegative.

The V and J genes are TRBV7-9 and TRBJ2-7; 7 nucleotides align to TRBD2. The CDR3 contains 15 residues. Per germline, CDR1 SEHNR and CDR2 FQNEAQ (reference sequence). V lost 5 bases and J lost 1; bases outside the gene matches: 8. The CDR3 coding sequence is TGTGCCAGCAGCGGGGGGGAGCAGGGATCCTACGAGCAGTACTTC. Translated: CASSGGEQGSYEQYF.

This clone was counted a few times. The chain couples TRBV5-1 to TRBJ1-4, with 7 nucleotides matching TRBD1. The CDR3 spans 19 residues. After removal of 2 bases from V and 6 bases from J, the junction contained 19 bases not matched to a gene. Germline-derived CDR1 and CDR2 are SGHRS and YFSETQ. In DNA form, the CDR3 reads TGCGCCAGCAGCTTATCATACCTTGAGAGGGGGCGACGTGATGAAAAACTGTTTTTT. This sequence encodes CASSLSYLERGRRDEKLFF.

This CDR3 reads CASSIRGIPNQPQHF. The CDR3 nucleotides are TGTGCCAGCAGTATCAGGGGGATTCCCAATCAGCCCCAGCATTTT. V gene TRBV28 combines with J gene TRBJ1-5; 7 nucleotides agree with TRBD1. Germline V gene lookup returns CDR1 MDHEN and CDR2 SYDVKM. The CDR3 is made up of 15 amino acids. With 5 bases clipped from V and 3 bases from J, the junction kept 7 bases outside the gene matches.

The chain is built from TRBV9 and TRBJ1-3, with D unresolved. The ends were cut back, 7 bases at V and 2 bases at J, with 16 bases in the middle. Looked up from germline, CDR1 is SGDLS and CDR2 is YYNGEE. The CDR3 is made up of 15 amino acids. CDR3 residues: CASGPALGAGNTIYF. DNA of the CDR3: TGTGCCAGCGGCCCGGCTCTTGGAGCTGGAAACACCATATATTTT.

The chain links TRBV7-2 to TRBJ2-5, with D possibly TRBD2 on 6 matching bases. V lost 2 bases, J lost 3 bases, and 10 bases lay in between. Germline-derived CDR1 and CDR2 are SGHTA and FQGNSA. CDR3 length: 14 amino acids. CDR3 loop: CASSLYGGEETQYF. CDR3 sequence (DNA): TGTGCCAGCAGCTTATACGGAGGGGAAGAGACCCAGTACTTC.

This chain uses TRBV14 with TRBJ2-7; 7 bases align to TRBD2. The CDR3 length is 14 residues. V lost 0 bases to trimming and J lost 3 bases; unmatched junction nucleotides: 2. From germline, CDR1 is SGHDN and CDR2 FVKESK. CDR3 sequence reads: CASSQEGGNYEQYF. The CDR3 nucleotides are TGTGCCAGCAGCCAAGAGGGGGGGAACTACGAGCAGTACTTC.

J is TRBJ2-5 and V is TRBV11-2; D remains unclear. Germline V gives CDR1 SGHAT, CDR2 FQNNGV. V lost 0 bases, J lost 3 bases, and 17 bases lay in between. The CDR3 consists of 17 residues. Written as DNA, the CDR3 is TGTGCCAGCAGCTTAGATCAGGCTCGCGCTTTAAAAGAGACCCAGTACTTC. Its translation is CASSLDQARALKETQYF.

The CDR3 bases are TGTGCCATCAGGACGGGGGGCATATACGAGCAGTACTTC. It encodes CAIRTGGIYEQYF. The chain couples TRBV6-1 to TRBJ2-7; tentative D call: TRBD2 (7 bases). The germline gives CDR1 MNHNS, CDR2 SASEGT. The CDR3 totals 13 residues. The germline V and J ends were trimmed by 10 bases and 4 bases, with 17 bases remaining between them.

This clone has only one observation. The V call is TRBV5-4, the J call TRBJ1-1; D remains unclear. The CDR3 is 14 residues long. Germline CDR1 and CDR2: SGHNT and YYREEE (reference sequence). Trimming took off 3 bases at V and 5 bases at J, with 14 bases between the two ends. The CDR3 is CASSSYTAGTEAFF. CDR3 bases: TGTGCCAGCAGCTCCTACACCGCCGGGACTGAAGCTTTCTTT.

Only one count was recorded for this clone. V usage is TRBV5-6 and J usage is TRBJ1-5, with a tentative D call TRBD1 (6 bases). The CDR3 length is 14 residues. Per germline, CDR1 SGHDT and CDR2 YYEEEE. V lost 2 bases and J lost 1, with 7 bases in between. DNA for the CDR3: TGTGCCAGCAGCTTCAGGGGCAGCAATCAGCCCCAGCATTTT. This sequence encodes CASSFRGSNQPQHF.

The chain combines TRBV5-1 with TRBJ2-5; 10 bases are a match to TRBD2. The germline CDR1 and CDR2 sequences are SGHRS and YFSETQ. This CDR3 contains 14 residues. V gave up 0 bases and J gave up 5 bases; unmatched junction bases: 1. The CDR3 DNA sequence: TGCGCCAGCAGCTTGGGTAGCGGGGGGGAGACCCAGTACTTC. Its protein product is CASSLGSGGETQYF.

The chain employs TRBV6-5 and TRBJ2-3; a weak D match, TRBD2 (5 bases). Germline CDR1 reads MNHEY; CDR2 reads SVGAGI. This CDR3 region has 14 residues. Trimming shortened V by 4 bases and J by 6 bases, and 14 bases separated the two germline ends. The CDR3 loop is CASSFQWRTDTQYF. The CDR3 DNA follows: TGTGCCAGCAGTTTCCAATGGAGGACGGATACGCAGTATTTT.

V gene TRBV21-1 combines with J gene TRBJ2-5; the table assigns TRBD2, which was not confirmed against the DNA. TRBV21-1 is classified as a pseudogene. This CDR3 is built from 11 residues. The DNA of the CDR3 is TGTGCCAGCAGCCTACAAGAGACCCAGTACTTC. It is translated as CASSLQETQYF.

The J gene is TRBJ2-5, the V gene TRBV19; the match to TRBD1 covers 9 bases. The junction had 10 bases not matched to a gene; V was cut back by 9 bases and J by 5 bases. This CDR3 region has 14 residues. Per germline, CDR1 LNHDA and CDR2 SQIVND (reference sequence). As DNA, the CDR3 is TGTGCCAGCTCCGGGACAGGGTATTCGGAGACCCAGTACTTC. This gives the protein CASSGTGYSETQYF.

The rearrangement links TRBV5-6 to TRBJ1-5; D uncertain. Trimming pared 2 bases from V and 5 bases from J, leaving 8 bases between. CDR3 size: 13 residues. Germline V CDR1 and CDR2: SGHDT, YYEEEE. As DNA, the CDR3 is TGTGCCAGCAGCTTTGCAGATGATCAGCCCCAGCATTTT. Translated, it gives CASSFADDQPQHF.

The rearrangement links TRBV29-1 to TRBJ1-2; D is ambiguous. CDR1 is SQVTM and CDR2 is ANQGSEA in the germline V gene. This CDR3 is 11 amino acids long. Trimming pared 4 bases from V and 7 bases from J, leaving 10 bases between. The DNA of the CDR3 is TGCAGCGTTGGAGTGCGAGGTGGCTACACCTTC. Its translation: CSVGVRGGYTF.

The rearrangement joins TRBV6-5 to TRBJ2-7, with D possibly being TRBD1 (6 bases). The CDR3 covers 13 residues. V was cut by 2 bases and J by 3 bases, with 8 bases left in between. CDR1 is MNHEY and CDR2 is SVGAGI in the germline V gene. CDR3 bases: TGTGCCAGCAGTTACGACAGGAACTACGAGCAGTACTTC. Protein: CASSYDRNYEQYF.

The gene calls are TRBV4-2 and TRBJ1-6; 7 nucleotides align to TRBD1. This CDR3 has 15 amino acids. The V and J ends lost 5 bases and 4 bases, in that order; junction bases with no gene match: 5. The germline V gene has CDR1 LGHNA and CDR2 YNFKEQ. The CDR3 nucleotides read TGTGCCAGCAGCGGCGGGACAGATTATAATTCACCCCTCCACTTT. Translation: CASSGGTDYNSPLHF.

J is TRBJ2-3 and V is TRBV28; possibly TRBD2 for D (5 bases). Germline assignment: CDR1 MDHEN and CDR2 SYDVKM. The CDR3 extends over 11 amino acids. V was cut by 11 bases and J by 5 bases, with 11 bases left in between. The CDR3 loop is CASLSGDTQYF. CDR3 DNA sequence: TGTGCCTCACTAAGCGGAGATACGCAGTATTTT.

The rearrangement uses TRBV7-9 and TRBJ1-1; D uncertain. Per germline, CDR1 SEHNR and CDR2 FQNEAQ (reference sequence). This CDR3 is built from 13 residues. V lost 4 bases and J lost 1, with 7 bases in between. The CDR3 DNA follows: TGTGCCAGCAGCTCCGTTTCGAACACTGAAGCTTTCTTT. Its protein product is CASSSVSNTEAFF.

This chain joins TRBV4-1 and TRBJ2-7; TRBD2 agrees at 12 bases. Looked up from germline, CDR1 is MGHRA and CDR2 is YSYEKL. The CDR3 contains 15 residues. The junction had 6 bases not matched to a gene; V was cut back by 2 bases and J by 7 bases. CDR3 residues: CASSQPSGGAREQYF. CDR3 bases: TGCGCCAGCAGCCAACCTAGCGGGGGGGCCCGGGAGCAGTACTTC.